These 8 T cell receptor beta chains were sequenced from one sample in a study of quantifying T cell responses using KT2 cells. Turning to the study itself: TCR alpha and beta constant-region primers primed reverse transcription of RNA.

A single-stranded UMI oligo with SP2 sequence was ligated to cDNA 3' ends. An equimolar mix of RC1.1 and RC1.2 primed the beta chain across TRBC1 and TRBC2. TCRdb reprocessed the UMI-ligation and nested PCR reads via MiXCR and lists one record per CDR3 protein. This table holds tens of thousands of distinct CDR3 sequences, about 7.1% found once. The sequenced sample was PBMCs spiked with cells of the T cell clone KT2. These receptors were collected from a human donor.

The DNA for the CDR3 is TGTGCCACCAGCGTCTCAGGGAACTATGGCTACACCTTC. Protein product: CATSVSGNYGYTF. The chain has TRBV15 and TRBJ1-2; D is perhaps TRBD1 (5 bases). The V gene's germline CDR1 is LNHNV and CDR2 YYDKDF (reference sequence). Trimming stripped 5 bases from V and 2 bases from J, with 9 bases between. The CDR3 length is 13 residues.

This clonotype was seen only a few times. The gene calls are TRBV4-3 and TRBJ1-3; no clear D. There are 15 residues in the CDR3. CDR1 is LGHNA, CDR2 YSLEER, per germline. Deletions cut 0 bases from V and 2 bases from J, with 8 bases between. The CDR3 region has the DNA TGCGCCAGCAGCCAAGATTTCAGTACTGGAAACACCATATATTTT. Amino acids: CASSQDFSTGNTIYF.

The gene calls are TRBV3-1 and TRBJ2-3; TRBD1 matches 8 bases. CDR1 and CDR2 (germline): LGHDT, YNNKEL (reference sequence). Trimming took 0 bases from V and 5 from J; bases not matched to a gene: 4. The CDR3 totals 15 residues. The CDR3 loop is CASSQDRGLGDTQYF. As DNA, the CDR3 is TGTGCCAGCAGCCAAGACAGGGGGCTGGGAGATACGCAGTATTTT.

This clonotype was picked up a small number of times. The V and J genes are TRBV29-1 and TRBJ1-2, with D maybe TRBD1 (6 bases). The CDR3 is made up of 13 amino acids. The germline V gene has CDR1 SQVTM and CDR2 ANQGSEA. V was trimmed by 3 bases and J by 2 bases, leaving 10 bases between them. The CDR3 DNA follows: TGCAGCGTTGATGCACAGGGCAACTATGGCTACACCTTC. This sequence encodes CSVDAQGNYGYTF.

This clonotype has at least ten counts. The chain recombines TRBV20-1 with TRBJ2-3; weak D call: TRBD1 (6 bases). Trimming removed 6 bases at V and 0 bases at J, with 10 bases between. Germline CDR1 reads DFQATT; CDR2 reads SNEGSKA (reference sequence). The CDR3 has 13 residues. The CDR3 protein is CSALQGSTDTQYF. CDR3 nucleotide sequence: TGCAGTGCCCTACAGGGAAGCACAGATACGCAGTATTTT.

This chain connects TRBV7-9 to TRBJ1-1; a weak D match, TRBD1 (6 bases). This CDR3 spans 14 amino acids. Germline lookup yields CDR1 SEHNR and CDR2 FQNEAQ (reference sequence). The CDR3 bases are TGTGCGAGCCAATTCGGGACAAAAAACACTGAAGCTTTCTTT. This sequence encodes CASQFGTKNTEAFF.

This clonotype has at least ten counts. V usage is TRBV7-9 and J usage is TRBJ1-1; TRBD1 might be the D (6 bases). From germline, CDR1 is SEHNR and CDR2 FQNEAQ (reference sequence). The CDR3 spans 15 residues. The V end was cut by 5 bases, the J end by 0 bases, with 13 bases between. The CDR3 sequence: CASSPLQGMNTEAFF. The CDR3 nucleotides are TGTGCCAGCAGCCCCCTACAGGGAATGAACACTGAAGCTTTCTTT.

This clonotype was seen a handful of times. The rearrangement uses TRBV10-3 and TRBJ2-3; D perhaps matches TRBD2 (6 bases). CDR1 is ENHRY and CDR2 is SYGVKD in the germline V gene. This CDR3 region has 15 residues. Trimming left V 2 bases short and J 2 bases short, with 11 bases between. The CDR3 DNA sequence: TGTGCCATCAGTGAGCCGGGACTCCTCACAGATACGCAGTATTTT. As protein: CAISEPGLLTDTQYF.